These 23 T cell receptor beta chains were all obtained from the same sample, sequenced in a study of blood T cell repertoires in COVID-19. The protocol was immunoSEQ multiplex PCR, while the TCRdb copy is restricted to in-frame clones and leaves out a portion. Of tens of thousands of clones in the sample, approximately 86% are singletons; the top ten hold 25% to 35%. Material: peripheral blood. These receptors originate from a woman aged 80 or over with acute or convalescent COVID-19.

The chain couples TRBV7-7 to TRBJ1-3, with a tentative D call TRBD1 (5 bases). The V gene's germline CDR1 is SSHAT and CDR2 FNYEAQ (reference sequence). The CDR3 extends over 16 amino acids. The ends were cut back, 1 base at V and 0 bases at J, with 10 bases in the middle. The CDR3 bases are TGTGCCAGCAGCTTAGTTGCCAGGGCCTCTGGAAACACCATATATTTT. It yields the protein CASSLVARASGNTIYF. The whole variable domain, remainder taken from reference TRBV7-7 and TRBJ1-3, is GAGVSQSPRYKVTKRGQDVTLRCDPISSHATLYWYQQALGQGPEFLTYFNYEAQPDKSGLPSDRFSAERPEGSISTLTIQRTEQRDSAMYRCASSLVARASGNTIYFGEGSWLTVV.

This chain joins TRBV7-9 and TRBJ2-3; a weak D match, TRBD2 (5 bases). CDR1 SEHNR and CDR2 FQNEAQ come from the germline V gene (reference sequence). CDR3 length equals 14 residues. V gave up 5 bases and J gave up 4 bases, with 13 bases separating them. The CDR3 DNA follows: TGTGCCAGCAGCCCCGCCGGGATTTCAGATACGCAGTATTTT. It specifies CASSPAGISDTQYF.

The CDR3 DNA follows: TGTGCCAGCAGCTTATTGCCCAGGGGGTCGGGGCAGCCCCAGCATTTT. Protein sequence: CASSLLPRGSGQPQHF. The rearrangement joins TRBV7-8 to TRBJ1-5; 7 positions agree with TRBD1. This CDR3 has 16 residues. CDR1 and CDR2 from the germline V gene are SGHVS and FQNEAQ. V was pared by 2 bases and J by 7 bases, with 11 bases of the junction left unmatched. The full variable domain, its missing parts supplied by reference TRBV7-8 and TRBJ1-5, is GAGVSQSPRYKVAKRGQDVALRCDPISGHVSLFWYQQALGQGPEFLTYFQNEAQLDKSGLPSDRFFAERPEGSVSTLKIQRTQQEDSAVYLCASSLLPRGSGQPQHFGDGTRLSIL.

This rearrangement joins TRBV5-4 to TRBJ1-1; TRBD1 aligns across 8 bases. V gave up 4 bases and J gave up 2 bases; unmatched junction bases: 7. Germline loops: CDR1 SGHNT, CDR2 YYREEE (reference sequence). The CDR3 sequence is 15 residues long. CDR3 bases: TGTGCCAGCAGCACCCGGACAGGGTCAAACACTGAAGCTTTCTTT. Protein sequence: CASSTRTGSNTEAFF.

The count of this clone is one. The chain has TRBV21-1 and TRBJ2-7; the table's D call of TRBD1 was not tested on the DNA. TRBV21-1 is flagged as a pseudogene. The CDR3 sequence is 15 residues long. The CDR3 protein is CASSKGGDRGCVQYF. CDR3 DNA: TGTGCCAGCAGCAAAGGAGGGGACAGGGGGTGCGTGCAGTACTTC.

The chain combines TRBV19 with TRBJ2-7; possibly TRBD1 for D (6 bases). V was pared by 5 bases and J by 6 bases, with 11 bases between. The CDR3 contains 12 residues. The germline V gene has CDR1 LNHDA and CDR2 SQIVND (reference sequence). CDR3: CASSFQGREQYF. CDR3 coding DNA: TGTGCCAGTAGTTTCCAGGGGCGCGAGCAGTACTTC.

CDR3 region: CATRTYRGLDGYTF. Written as DNA, the CDR3 is TGTGCCACCAGAACCTACAGGGGGCTTGATGGCTACACCTTC. The chain employs TRBV15 and TRBJ1-2, with TRBD1 identical over 9 bases. Trimming removed 6 bases from V and 6 bases from J; junction bases left unmatched: 8. Germline values: CDR1 LNHNV, CDR2 YYDKDF (reference sequence). This CDR3 region has 14 residues.

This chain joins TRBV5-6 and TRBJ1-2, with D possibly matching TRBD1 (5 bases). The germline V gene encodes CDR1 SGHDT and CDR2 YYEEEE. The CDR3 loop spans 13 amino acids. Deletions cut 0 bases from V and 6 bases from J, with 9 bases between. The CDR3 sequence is CASSLEQVNGYTF. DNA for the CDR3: TGTGCCAGCAGCTTGGAACAGGTGAATGGCTACACCTTC.

This CDR3 is CSVGGQGRVGGAFF. The CDR3 DNA follows: TGCAGCGTTGGAGGCCAGGGAAGGGTCGGTGGGGCTTTCTTT. This rearrangement joins TRBV29-1 to TRBJ1-1; weak D call: TRBD1 (5 bases). The V end lost 4 bases, the J end lost 11 bases, and 23 bases lay between the germline ends. The CDR3 runs to 14 residues. Germline V gene lookup returns CDR1 SQVTM and CDR2 ANQGSEA.

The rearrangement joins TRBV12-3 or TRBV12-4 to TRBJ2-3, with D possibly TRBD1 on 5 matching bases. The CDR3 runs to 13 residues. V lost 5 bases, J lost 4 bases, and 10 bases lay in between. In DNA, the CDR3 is TGTGCCAGCAGTAGGACACCGCCAGATACGCAGTATTTT. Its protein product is CASSRTPPDTQYF.

The CDR3 region has the DNA TGTGCCAGTAGTATCCAAGCGGGCCACACACAAGAGACCCAGTACTTC. It encodes CASSIQAGHTQETQYF. V is TRBV19 and J is TRBJ2-5; D is perhaps TRBD2 (6 bases). Germline V gives CDR1 LNHDA, CDR2 SQIVND (reference sequence). There are 16 residues in the CDR3. The V end lost 3 bases, the J end lost 2 bases, and 16 bases lay between the germline ends.

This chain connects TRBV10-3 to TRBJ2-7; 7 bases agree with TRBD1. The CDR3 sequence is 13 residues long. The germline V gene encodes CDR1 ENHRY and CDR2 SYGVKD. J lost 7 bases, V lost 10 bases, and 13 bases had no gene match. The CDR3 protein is CASDREGFGEQYF. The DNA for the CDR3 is TGTGCCAGTGACAGGGAAGGGTTCGGGGAGCAGTACTTC.

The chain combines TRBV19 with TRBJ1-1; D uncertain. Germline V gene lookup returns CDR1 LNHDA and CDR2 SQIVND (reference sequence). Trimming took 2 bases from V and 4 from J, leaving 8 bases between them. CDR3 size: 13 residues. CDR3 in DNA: TGTGCCAGTAGTATATACTCGGGCACTGAAGCTTTCTTT. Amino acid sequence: CASSIYSGTEAFF.

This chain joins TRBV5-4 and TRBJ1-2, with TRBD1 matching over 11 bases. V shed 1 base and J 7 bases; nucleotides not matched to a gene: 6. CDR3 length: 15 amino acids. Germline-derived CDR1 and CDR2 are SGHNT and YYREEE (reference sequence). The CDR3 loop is CASSLLGQGASGYTF. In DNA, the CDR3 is TGTGCCAGCAGCTTGCTCGGACAGGGGGCGTCTGGCTACACCTTC.

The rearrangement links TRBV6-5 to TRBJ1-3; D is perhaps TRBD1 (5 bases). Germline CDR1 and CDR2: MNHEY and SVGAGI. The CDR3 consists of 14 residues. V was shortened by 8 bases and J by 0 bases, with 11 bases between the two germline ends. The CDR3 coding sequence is TGTGCCAGCGTCCGGGGGTCCTCTGGAAACACCATATATTTT. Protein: CASVRGSSGNTIYF.

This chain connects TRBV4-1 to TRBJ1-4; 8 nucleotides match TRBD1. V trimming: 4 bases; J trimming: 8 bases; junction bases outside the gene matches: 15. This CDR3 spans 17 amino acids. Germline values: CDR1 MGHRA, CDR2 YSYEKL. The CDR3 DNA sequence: TGCGCCAGCAGCCCACATATGCCCCAGGGGGCAGGGGAAAAACTGTTTTTT. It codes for CASSPHMPQGAGEKLFF.

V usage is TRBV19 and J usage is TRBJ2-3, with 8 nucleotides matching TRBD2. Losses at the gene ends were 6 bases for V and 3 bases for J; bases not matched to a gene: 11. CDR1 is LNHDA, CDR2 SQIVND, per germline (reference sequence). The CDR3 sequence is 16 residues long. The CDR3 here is CASSSLGGGLTDTQYF. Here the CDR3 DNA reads TGTGCCAGTAGCTCCCTCGGGGGGGGTCTGACAGATACGCAGTATTTT. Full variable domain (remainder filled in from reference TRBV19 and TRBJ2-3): DGGITQSPKYLFRKEGQNVTLSCEQNLNHDAMYWYRQDPGQGLRLIYYSQIVNDFQKGDIAEGYSVSREKKESFPLTVTSAQKNPTAFYLCASSSLGGGLTDTQYFGPGTRLTVL.

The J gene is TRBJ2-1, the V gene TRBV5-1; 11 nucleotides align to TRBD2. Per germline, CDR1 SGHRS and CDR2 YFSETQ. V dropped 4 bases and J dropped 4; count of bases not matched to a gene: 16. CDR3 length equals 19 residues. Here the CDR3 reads CASSPRGSGRAGGYNEQFF. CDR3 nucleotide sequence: TGCGCCAGCAGCCCCCGAGGTAGCGGGAGGGCCGGGGGGTACAATGAGCAGTTCTTC.

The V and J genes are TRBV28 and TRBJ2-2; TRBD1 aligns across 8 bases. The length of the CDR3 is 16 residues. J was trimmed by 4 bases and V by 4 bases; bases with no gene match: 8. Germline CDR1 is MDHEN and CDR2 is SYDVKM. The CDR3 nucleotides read TGTGCCAGCAGTTCCGCTACAGGGGGGACCACCGGGGAGCTGTTTTTT. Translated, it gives CASSSATGGTTGELFF.

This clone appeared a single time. For the CDR3, the DNA is TGTGCCAGCAGCTTAGCGGCCCCTGCCCTCAATCAGCCCCAGCATTTT. This sequence encodes CASSLAAPALNQPQHF. The chain has TRBV7-2 and TRBJ1-5; D uncertain. Germline CDR1 SGHTA, CDR2 FQGNSA. Trimming left V 0 bases short and J 3 bases short, with 12 bases between. The CDR3 length is 16 residues.

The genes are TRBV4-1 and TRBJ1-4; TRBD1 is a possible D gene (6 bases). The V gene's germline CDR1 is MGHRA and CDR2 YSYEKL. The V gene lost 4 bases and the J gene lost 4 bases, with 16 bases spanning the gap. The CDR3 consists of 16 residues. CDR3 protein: CASSPWTASRNEKLFF. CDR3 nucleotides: TGCGCCAGCAGCCCGTGGACAGCGAGCCGTAATGAAAAACTGTTTTTT.

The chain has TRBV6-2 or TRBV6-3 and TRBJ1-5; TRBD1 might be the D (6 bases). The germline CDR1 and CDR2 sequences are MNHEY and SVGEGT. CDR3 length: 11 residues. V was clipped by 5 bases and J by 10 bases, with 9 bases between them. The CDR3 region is CASSLQGPQHF. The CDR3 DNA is TGTGCCAGCAGTCTACAGGGTCCCCAGCATTTT.

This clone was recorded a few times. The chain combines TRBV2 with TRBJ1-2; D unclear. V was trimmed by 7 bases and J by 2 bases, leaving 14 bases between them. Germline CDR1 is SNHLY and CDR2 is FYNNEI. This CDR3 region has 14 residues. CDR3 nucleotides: TGTGCCAGCACCCAAGACTCAACGAACTATGGCTACACCTTC. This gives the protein CASTQDSTNYGYTF.